This T cell receptor beta chain was recorded in a study of cytomegalovirus exposure and HLA in healthy donors. Study-wide background: From around 180 million T cells, an earlier analysis saw roughly 120 million unique TCR beta sequences.

The PCR contained 60 Vbeta and 13 Jbeta primers. TCRdb's copy holds only in-frame clones and misses some; the assay was immunoSEQ multiplex PCR. The table has nearly 110,000 clones, around 85% seen once. Comment on this clone: The antigen is unknown.

The CDR3 contains 16 residues. CDR1 is SGDLS and CDR2 is YYNGEE in the germline V gene. With V trimmed by 0 bases and J by 1 base, 4 bases remained unmatched. Overall study results and limits: Cytomegalovirus-associated TCR beta chains were listed, numbering approximately 150.

This clonotype was obtained from a man aged 60-69 years in good health and CMV-seronegative. The sequencing sample was made of PBMCs. This sequence joins TRBV9 and TRBJ2-1, with 7 nucleotides matching TRBD1. The DNA for the CDR3 is TGTGCCAGCAGCGTAGCTTACAGGGGTTCCTACAATGAGCAGTTCTTC. Protein: CASSVAYRGSYNEQFF.